This T cell receptor beta chain was retrieved from a study of blood T cell repertoires in COVID-19. Assay used: immunoSEQ multiplex PCR; TCRdb lists only in-frame clones, some missing. This table has fewer than 400,000 clones, 80% to 90% appearing once. The sequencing input was PBMCs or T cells enriched from blood (not recorded which). This TCR came from a woman aged 50 to 65 who had recovered from COVID-19.

The CDR3 coding sequence is TGTGCCAGCTCCCCGGGTGTCGGCACAGATACGCAGTATTTT. Its protein is CASSPGVGTDTQYF. The rearrangement joins TRBV18 to TRBJ2-3; D gene ambiguous. CDR3 size: 14 residues. With 6 bases removed from V and 1 base from J, the gap between germline ends came to 11 bases. The V gene's germline CDR1 is KGHSH and CDR2 LQKENI.